Sequencing of this T cell receptor (beta chain) was carried out in a study of tumor-infiltrating lymphocytes in primary liver carcinoma. Overall study context: The patient group consisted of men and women aged 30 to 69 years.

The authors made TCR beta cDNA from around 500 ng total RNA with a constant-region primer. The TCR beta library was amplified through three nested multiplex PCR rounds in a modified ARM-PCR procedure. A C-beta reverse primer was combined with TRBV1-TRBV30 forward primers in the first two PCR rounds, and each round had 10 cycles. TCRdb re-called the multiplex PCR reads with MiXCR, one entry per CDR3 protein. Counted here are 300,000 to 400,000 distinct CDR3 sequences, less than 75% occurring once; the ten biggest clones make up 5% to 6.5%. Note on this clonotype: Its antigen remains unidentified.

Points from the study as a whole: Overlap between tumor regions exceeded overlap of tumor with adjacent tissue or blood. Tumors carried a top-250-clone fraction significantly exceeding that of blood (p = 0.039).

Extraction also yielded germline DNA, while blood RNA was obtained from unsorted whole blood. Germline V gene lookup returns CDR1 WSHSY and CDR2 SAAADI. This CDR3 region has 15 residues. The V and J ends lost 6 bases and 3 bases respectively, with 18 bases between them. This TCR was sampled from a man aged 40-50 years with primary liver carcinoma and hepatitis B virus infection. V gene TRBV10-2 combines with J gene TRBJ2-7; D may be TRBD2 (5 bases). Specimen: peripheral blood. This CDR3 is CASSERLGMSYEQYF. The CDR3 region has the DNA TGCGCCAGCAGCGAGCGACTCGGGATGAGCTACGAGCAGTACTTC.